These 10 T cell receptor beta chains were all obtained from the same sample, sequenced in a study of T cell responses to AZD1222 COVID-19 vaccine. Only in-frame clones appear in the TCRdb table, and some are missing; sequencing was by immunoSEQ multiplex PCR. The sample has some 200,000 clones; roughly 94% are singletons. Material: peripheral blood, obtained 28 days after the second dose of the MenACWY control vaccine. The receptors were gathered from an adult who received the MenACWY meningococcal vaccine as a control.

CDR3 amino acids: CASSYQGFLAFF. The CDR3, as DNA: TGTGCCAGCAGTTACCAAGGGTTTTTAGCTTTCTTT. This chain connects TRBV6-2 or TRBV6-3 to TRBJ1-1, with D uncertain. CDR1 MNHEY and CDR2 SVGEGT come from the germline V gene. V lost 2 bases to trimming and J lost 10 bases, with 11 bases between them. The CDR3 sequence is 12 residues long.

The chain recombines TRBV5-1 with TRBJ1-2; D is undetermined. CDR1 is SGHRS and CDR2 is YFSETQ in the germline V gene. The CDR3 has 18 residues. The V and J ends lost 1 base and 5 bases respectively, with 24 bases between them. DNA for the CDR3: TGCGCCAGCAGCTTGAGACCGGTTGATTGGTCGGAAGGTTATGGCTACACCTTC. As protein: CASSLRPVDWSEGYGYTF.

The chain has TRBV2 and TRBJ2-5; a possible D gene is TRBD1 (5 bases). Trimming took off 6 bases at V and 5 bases at J, with 10 bases between the two ends. The germline CDR1 and CDR2 sequences are SNHLY and FYNNEI. This CDR3 spans 12 amino acids. This CDR3 is CASSRQSETQYF. CDR3 coding DNA: TGTGCCAGCAGCCGACAGTCGGAGACCCAGTACTTC. The whole variable domain, filled in from reference TRBV2 and TRBJ2-5, reads EPEVTQTPSHQVTQMGQEVILRCVPISNHLYFYWYRQILGQKVEFLVSFYNNEISEKSEIFDDQFSVERPDGSNFTLKIRSTKLEDSAMYFCASSRQSETQYFGPGTRLLVL.

The V and J genes are TRBV20-1 and TRBJ2-5; the D is unclear. V gave up 3 bases and J gave up 3 bases, with 8 bases separating them. The germline CDR1 and CDR2 sequences are DFQATT and SNEGSKA (reference sequence). The CDR3 sequence is 12 residues long. The CDR3 nucleotides are TGCAGTGCTAGTCCTAGGGAAGAGACCCAGTACTTC. It yields the protein CSASPREETQYF.

This chain uses TRBV10-3 with TRBJ1-2, with D maybe TRBD1 (5 bases). The CDR3 length is 16 residues. CDR1 and CDR2 from the germline V gene are ENHRY and SYGVKD. V gave up 4 bases and J gave up 2 bases, with 17 bases separating them. CDR3: CAISVGPTGVNYGYTF. The CDR3 DNA reads as TGTGCCATCAGTGTAGGGCCCACAGGAGTGAACTATGGCTACACCTTC.

V gene TRBV10-3 combines with J gene TRBJ1-4, with TRBD1 matching over 8 bases. The germline CDR1 and CDR2 sequences are ENHRY and SYGVKD. The CDR3 length is 16 residues. The junction had 11 bases not matched to a gene; V was cut back by 3 bases and J by 8 bases. CDR3 residues: CAISEDRGVVGEKLFF. The DNA for the CDR3 is TGTGCCATCAGTGAAGACAGGGGAGTGGTCGGGGAAAAACTGTTTTTT.

The chain combines TRBV5-1 with TRBJ1-5; D not resolved. This CDR3 contains 14 residues. Trimming removed 0 bases from V and 3 bases from J, with 7 bases in between. The germline gives CDR1 SGHRS, CDR2 YFSETQ. CDR3 protein: CASSLGDINQPQHF. The CDR3 bases are TGCGCCAGCAGCTTGGGGGATATCAATCAGCCCCAGCATTTT.

The V call is TRBV20-1, the J call TRBJ2-5; D is undetermined. The germline V gene has CDR1 DFQATT and CDR2 SNEGSKA (reference sequence). The V end was cut by 4 bases, the J end by 2 bases, with 5 bases between. The CDR3 spans 11 residues. The CDR3 is CSAIRQETQYF. For the CDR3, the DNA is TGCAGTGCTATCAGGCAAGAGACCCAGTACTTC.

The gene calls are TRBV27 and TRBJ1-2, with D tentatively TRBD1 (6 bases). The CDR3 is made up of 14 amino acids. Trimming shortened V by 3 bases and J by 6 bases, and 14 bases separated the two germline ends. Per the germline V gene, CDR1 is MNHEY and CDR2 is SMNVEV (reference sequence). The CDR3 DNA reads TGTGCCAGCAGTTTGCAGGGGCGTCGAGATGGCTACACCTTC. It yields the protein CASSLQGRRDGYTF.

The chain joins TRBV28 to TRBJ1-4; no firm D call. The V end was cut by 2 bases, the J end by 4 bases, with 2 bases between. The CDR3 is made up of 12 amino acids. Germline CDR1 reads MDHEN; CDR2 reads SYDVKM. This CDR3 reads CASSLNNEKLFF. The CDR3 region has the DNA TGTGCCAGCAGTTTAAATAATGAAAAACTGTTTTTT. Complete variable domain (other parts from reference TRBV28 and TRBJ1-4): DVKVTQSSRYLVKRTGEKVFLECVQDMDHENMFWYRQDPGLGLRLIYFSYDVKMKEKGDIPEGYSVSREKKERFSLILESASTNQTSMYLCASSLNNEKLFFGSGTQLSVL.